Each of the 21 T cell receptor beta chains below was sequenced from the same sample in a study of T cells after yellow fever vaccination (dated by TCRdb to between 2018 and 2021). The receptor library was made with 5' RACE. The sequencing machine was an Illumina NovaSeq 6000. The public sequencing data were trimmed at Q25 with fastp and processed into clonotypes with MiXCR by TCRdb, which kept only in-frame beta chains. Rows with one shared CDR3 protein collapse into an entry with the most common genes and DNA. This sample holds 400,000 to 450,000 distinct CDR3 sequences; roughly a sixth were observed only once. The top ten clones comprise about 18% of the sample. Read against the paper, the sample's treatment or condition label means: live attenuated yellow fever vaccine strain. The sequences come from PBMCs, collected before the yellow fever booster vaccination. The receptors here all came from a man aged 18 to 29 who received the YFV17D yellow fever vaccine.

This clonotype has just a few counts. V and J are TRBV6-1 and TRBJ2-3; no clear D. Germline-derived CDR1 and CDR2 are MNHNS and SASEGT. This CDR3 contains 14 residues. V gave up 7 bases and J gave up 2 bases, with 13 bases separating them. The CDR3 loop is CASTEFSTTDTQYF. The CDR3 DNA reads as TGTGCCAGCACCGAGTTTTCGACCACAGATACGCAGTATTTT.

The chain uses TRBV12-3 or TRBV12-4 and TRBJ1-2, with D unresolved. The CDR3 sequence is 14 residues long. The V end lost 7 bases, the J end lost 4 bases, and 16 bases lay between the germline ends. As DNA, the CDR3 is TGTGCCAGCACCTCTCCAAATGGTGGCTATGGCTACACCTTC. It codes for CASTSPNGGYGYTF.

This clonotype was counted between two and nine times. This CDR3 reads CAITGPPNYGYTF. As DNA, the CDR3 is TGTGCCATTACAGGTCCCCCTAACTATGGCTACACCTTC. The rearrangement joins TRBV28 to TRBJ1-2; D is perhaps TRBD1 (5 bases). The CDR3 extends over 13 amino acids. V dropped 10 bases and J dropped 0 bases, with 12 bases sitting between them. Germline loops: CDR1 MDHEN, CDR2 SYDVKM.

This rearrangement joins TRBV4-3 to TRBJ2-7, with 7 nucleotides matching TRBD2. Trimming removed 0 bases from V and 4 bases from J; junction bases left unmatched: 6. CDR1 is LGHNA, CDR2 YSLEER, per germline. The CDR3 runs to 15 residues. The CDR3 sequence: CASSQDERGVYEQYF. The CDR3 coding sequence is TGCGCCAGCAGCCAAGATGAACGGGGGGTTTACGAGCAGTACTTC.

This clonotype was recorded a few times. The rearrangement uses TRBV15 and TRBJ2-7, with D perhaps TRBD1 (6 bases). The CDR3 runs 13 residues. V lost 5 bases and J lost 6, with 14 bases in between. Germline V gene sequence: CDR1 LNHNV, CDR2 YYDKDF (reference sequence). The CDR3, as DNA: TGTGCCACCAGCCCACGGACAGCCGCCGAGCAGTACTTC. This sequence encodes CATSPRTAAEQYF.

The sample holds a few counts of this clonotype. The rearrangement links TRBV4-2 to TRBJ2-7; D is undetermined. This CDR3 is 15 amino acids long. CDR1 LGHNA and CDR2 YNFKEQ come from the germline V gene. Trimming cost V 1 base and J 0 bases, with 10 bases left between them. CDR3 in DNA: TGTGCCAGCAGCCAAGGAGAGGTGAGCTCCTACGAGCAGTACTTC. Protein: CASSQGEVSSYEQYF.

There are many counts of this clonotype. The chain employs TRBV7-2 and TRBJ2-3; D possibly corresponds to TRBD1 (7 bases). The length of the CDR3 is 17 residues. Germline CDR1 is SGHTA and CDR2 is FQGNSA. With 5 bases removed from V and 6 bases from J, the gap between germline ends came to 24 bases. The CDR3 region is CASSRQKGRGARDTQYF. The CDR3 nucleotides are TGTGCCAGCAGCCGACAAAAGGGCAGGGGGGCTAGGGATACGCAGTATTTT.

This clonotype came up a few times. The V gene is TRBV29-1, the J gene TRBJ2-1, with D possibly matching TRBD2 (7 bases). The V and J ends lost 4 bases and 7 bases respectively, with 14 bases between them. There are 13 residues in the CDR3. Germline values: CDR1 SQVTM, CDR2 ANQGSEA. This CDR3 is CSVGGGGLNEQFF. DNA for the CDR3: TGCAGCGTTGGAGGCGGGGGCCTTAATGAGCAGTTCTTC.

The CDR3 spells CASSDRTGTNQPQHF. DNA for the CDR3: TGTGCCAGCAGCGACAGGACCGGGACTAATCAGCCCCAGCATTTT. The chain couples TRBV12-3 or TRBV12-4 to TRBJ1-5; D may be TRBD1 (6 bases). Trimming shortened V by 6 bases and J by 4 bases, and 16 bases separated the two germline ends. There are 15 residues in the CDR3.

This clonotype was counted between two and nine times. The chain couples TRBV4-3 to TRBJ1-1, with TRBD1 as a possible D gene (5 bases). Trimming took off 0 bases at V and 1 base at J, with 12 bases between the two ends. Germline values: CDR1 LGHNA, CDR2 YSLEER. The CDR3 has 16 amino acids. The CDR3 sequence: CASSQDRGRGNTEAFF. CDR3 sequence (DNA): TGCGCCAGCAGCCAAGATAGGGGTCGGGGGAACACTGAAGCTTTCTTT.

The chain is built from TRBV15 and TRBJ1-4; TRBD1 might be the D (6 bases). V was pared by 1 base and J by 3 bases, with 12 bases between. In germline, CDR1 is LNHNV, CDR2 YYDKDF (reference sequence). This CDR3 region has 16 residues. CDR3: CATSRAPTGANEKLFF. CDR3 in DNA: TGTGCCACCAGCAGAGCGCCGACAGGCGCTAATGAAAAACTGTTTTTT.

This clonotype was observed a handful of times. The chain has TRBV29-1 and TRBJ2-7; no firm D call. V lost 4 bases to trimming and J lost 6 bases, with 16 bases between them. The length of the CDR3 is 13 residues. Germline V lookup: CDR1 SQVTM, CDR2 ANQGSEA. CDR3 in amino acids: CSVGASLLGEQYF. The CDR3 DNA sequence: TGCAGCGTTGGGGCTTCCCTCCTTGGCGAGCAGTACTTC.

In this sample, this clonotype turned up a few times. This chain connects TRBV27 to TRBJ2-5, with 7 bases aligning to TRBD2. V trimming: 5 bases; J trimming: 5 bases; junction bases outside the gene matches: 14. CDR3 length: 16 amino acids. CDR1 and CDR2 (germline): MNHEY, SMNVEV (reference sequence). The CDR3 is CASSPQGGDVWETQYF. Written as DNA, the CDR3 is TGTGCCAGCAGTCCCCAGGGAGGGGATGTTTGGGAGACCCAGTACTTC.

The V call is TRBV7-3, the J call TRBJ2-4; the D is unclear. V was shortened by 6 bases and J by 6 bases, with 12 bases between the two germline ends. The germline CDR1 and CDR2 sequences are SGHTA and FQGTGA. The CDR3 runs 13 residues. CDR3 nucleotide sequence: TGTGCCAGCAGGTTTCGTACGGGAAACATTCAGTACTTC. Encoded protein: CASRFRTGNIQYF. The full variable domain, completed using reference TRBV7-3 and TRBJ2-4, is GAGVSQTPSNKVTEKGKYVELRCDPISGHTALYWYRQSLGQGPEFLIYFQGTGAADDSGLPNDRFFAVRPEGSVSTLKIQRTERGDSAVYLCASRFRTGNIQYFGAGTRLSVL.

The V call is TRBV27, the J call TRBJ1-2; D is undetermined. This CDR3 spans 13 amino acids. V was trimmed by 6 bases and J by 1 base, leaving 9 bases between them. Germline lookup yields CDR1 MNHEY and CDR2 SMNVEV (reference sequence). This chain's CDR3 is CASSWAINYGYTF. CDR3 bases: TGTGCCAGCAGCTGGGCTATTAACTATGGCTACACCTTC.

V gene TRBV7-7 combines with J gene TRBJ1-1; D is unresolved. Per germline, CDR1 SSHAT and CDR2 FNYEAQ (reference sequence). This CDR3 has 14 residues. In nucleotides, the CDR3 is TGTGCTAGCTTAGCAGCGGGGAGTAGCACTGAAGCTTTCTTT. Translation gives CASLAAGSSTEAFF.

The V and J genes are TRBV12-3 or TRBV12-4 and TRBJ2-5; D is undetermined. The CDR3 has 13 residues. The V end was cut by 6 bases, the J end by 4 bases, with 12 bases between. The CDR3, as DNA: TGTGCCAGCAGCTCGGTAGTAGTAGAGACCCAGTACTTC. Protein product: CASSSVVVETQYF.

This clonotype was observed a few times. V is TRBV4-3 and J is TRBJ2-2, with D uncertain. CDR3 length: 15 residues. Germline CDR1 and CDR2: LGHNA and YSLEER. With 2 bases removed from V and 4 bases from J, the gap between germline ends came to 11 bases. The CDR3 DNA is TGCGCCAGCAGCCAAAGGCTGAGATCCACCGGGGAGCTGTTTTTT. Amino acids: CASSQRLRSTGELFF.

J is TRBJ2-5 and V is TRBV4-2, with 9 bases that match TRBD2. The CDR3 is made up of 15 amino acids. V shed 0 bases, J shed 7 bases, and the junction held 6 bases outside the gene matches. Per germline, CDR1 LGHNA and CDR2 YNFKEQ. DNA for the CDR3: TGTGCCAGCAGCCAAGAGGTAGCGGGGGAAGTGACCCAGTACTTC. Translating gives CASSQEVAGEVTQYF.

This clonotype appeared a few times. V is TRBV7-9 and J is TRBJ1-1; D call uncertain. This CDR3 comprises 14 residues. V lost 7 bases, J lost 3 bases, and 15 bases lay in between. Germline V lookup: CDR1 SEHNR, CDR2 FQNEAQ (reference sequence). Written as DNA, the CDR3 is TGTGCCAGCACCTCCATGGTTACTGACACTGAAGCTTTCTTT. Amino acids: CASTSMVTDTEAFF.

This clonotype has just a few counts. V and J are TRBV20-1 and TRBJ2-3; D uncertain. This CDR3 is 15 amino acids long. Germline CDR1 DFQATT, CDR2 SNEGSKA (reference sequence). Trimming left V 3 bases short and J 8 bases short, with 21 bases between. CDR3 amino acids: CSARPVVPSSGTQYF. CDR3 DNA sequence: TGCAGTGCTAGGCCCGTTGTACCCTCCTCCGGTACGCAGTATTTT.